The present entry profiles one T cell receptor (beta chain) with its context. Its antigen is currently unknown. CDR3 length: 14 amino acids. Germline V CDR1 and CDR2: MNHEY, SMNVEV (reference sequence). This sample was included in a study of CXCR3-negative and CXCR3-positive naive CD8 T cells. Overall study findings and caveats: A higher hydrophobicity marked the TRB CDR3s of CXCR3-positive naive cells versus CXCR3-negative naive cells. In cryopreserved cells, CXCR3 expression partially decreased, and fresh PBMCs were used in most assays.

The authors made the TRB cDNA libraries by 5' RACE using UMI labels. TCRdb reprocessed the 5' RACE reads; each CDR3 protein has one entry and no DNA is given. The repertoire table contains over 150,000 distinct CDR3 sequences. The chain employs TRBV27 and TRBJ2-2; the D call of TRBD2 rests on TCRdb alone, since no DNA is present to check it. The source material was naive CXCR3+ CD8+ T cells from blood. The subset is: CD45RO-CCR7+CD27+CD95- naive CD8+ T cells expressing CXCR3 (TNR3+). The sequence derives from a human donor in good health. Some clones in this sample may be carry-over from other donors' samples. The CDR3 spells CASSLRGETGELFF.